This T cell receptor (beta chain) originates from a study of a mutant IDH1 vaccine in newly diagnosed glioma. Across the whole study: Males made up 62.5% and females around 38% of treated patients, whose mean age was 40.4 years. Most patients had radiochemotherapy with temozolomide before enrollment; others had one alone. General study points: Across multiple MHC alleles, approximately 93% of patients had vaccine-induced responses. No link was apparently found between pseudoprogression and changes in top peripheral T cell clonotypes.

Of note for this clone: What it binds is not known.

CDR3 length: 15 residues. V lost 0 bases and J lost 5, with 12 bases in between. Germline assignment: CDR1 SGDLS and CDR2 YYNGEE. TCRdb's copy holds only in-frame clones and misses some; the assay was immunoSEQ multiplex PCR. Here the sample spans some 95,000 clones, 80% being singletons. This sample's time point: baseline, week 1 (first vaccination visit). Stated treatment: pre-vaccination baseline after standard-of-care therapy. This chain links TRBV9 with TRBJ2-1, with no clear D. This TCR derives from a man aged 35-49 years with glioma. The material was PBMCs, obtained from a glioma patient treated with radiotherapy, temozolomide or both. DNA of the CDR3: TGTGCCAGCAGCGTAGGAAGCCTGGGGAACAATGAGCAGTTCTTC. Its translation: CASSVGSLGNNEQFF.